The entry below describes one T cell receptor (beta chain). Study members were between roughly 18 and 89 years old and lived in 20 to 30 US regions. Participant-given clinical history determined each cohort assignment. The sample is drawn from a study of blood T cell repertoires in COVID-19. Study background: The study drew acute and convalescent COVID-19 samples from the United States, Italy and Spain.

Authors' processing steps: Amplification with reference gene primers provided the estimates of nucleated cell counts. The assay was immunoSEQ multiplex PCR, and TCRdb's table has in-frame clones only and misses some. V and J calls plus clone size are reproduced from that table; the DNA served to infer D and trimming. Of 230,000 or so clones listed, about 91% were seen once; the top ten hold 2% to 2.5%. The CDR3 spans 13 residues. V dropped 5 bases and J dropped 8; count of bases not matched to a gene: 7. CDR1 and CDR2 (germline): SGHTA, FQGNSA. J is TRBJ1-2 and V is TRBV7-2, with TRBD1 matching over 8 bases. The sequence was collected from a woman aged 40 to 50 with acute COVID-19. Sequencing input: PBMCs or T cells enriched from blood (not recorded which). The CDR3 here is CASSVQGVFGYTF. The CDR3 DNA sequence: TGTGCCAGCAGCGTACAGGGGGTGTTCGGCTACACCTTC.